The source of this T cell receptor beta chain is a study of shared clonotypes between healthy human individuals. Study-level information: Three CD4 naive, three CD4 memory, two CD8 naive and one CD8 memory plate were used per donor. Findings and caveats of the study: Across subsets, estimated richness was generally greater for naive than for memory populations.

Evenly divided among several immunoSEQ plates was the genomic DNA of each subset. Per sorted-subset replicate PCR, input was 150 to 250 ng DNA, representing roughly 28,000 T cell genomes. Clones were sequenced by immunoSEQ multiplex PCR, and TCRdb holds only the in-frame ones, with some missing. The sample has 2 million to 2.5 million clones, 90% to 95% seen once; the top ten hold 1.5% to 2%. In regard to this clone: What it binds is unknown.

Germline CDR1 SGHAT, CDR2 FQNNGV. Trimming pared 7 bases from V and 0 bases from J, leaving 16 bases between. The CDR3 runs 16 residues. In the naive CD8 group, cells lacked CD45RO and were positively selected for CCR7, so terminally differentiated effector memory CD45RA+ cells were left out. Material for sequencing was naive CD8+ T cells from PBMCs. This clonotype was sampled from a man between 18 and 35 years old in good health. Some clones in this sample may be carry-over from other donors' samples. V is TRBV11-2 and J is TRBJ1-3; D uncertain. The CDR3 is CASTQIRGVSGNTIYF. In nucleotides, the CDR3 is TGTGCCAGCACTCAGATCCGCGGAGTCTCTGGAAACACCATATATTTT.